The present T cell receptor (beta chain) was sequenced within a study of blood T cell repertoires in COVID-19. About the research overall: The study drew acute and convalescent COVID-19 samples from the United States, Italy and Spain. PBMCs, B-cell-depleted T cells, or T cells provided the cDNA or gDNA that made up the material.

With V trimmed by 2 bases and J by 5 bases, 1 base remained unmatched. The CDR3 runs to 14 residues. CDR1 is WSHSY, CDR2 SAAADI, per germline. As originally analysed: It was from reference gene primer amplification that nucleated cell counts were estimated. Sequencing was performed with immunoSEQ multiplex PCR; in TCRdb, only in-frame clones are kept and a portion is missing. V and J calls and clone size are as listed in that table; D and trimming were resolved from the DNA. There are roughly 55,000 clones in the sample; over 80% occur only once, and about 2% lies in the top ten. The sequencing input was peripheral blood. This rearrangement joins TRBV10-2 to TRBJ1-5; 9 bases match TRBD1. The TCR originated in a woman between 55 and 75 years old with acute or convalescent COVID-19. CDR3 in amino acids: CASSENRGHQPQHF. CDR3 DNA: TGCGCCAGCAGTGAGAACAGGGGGCATCAGCCCCAGCATTTT.